Listed below are T cell receptor beta chains from one sample, sequenced in a study of shared clonotypes between healthy human individuals. Here immunoSEQ multiplex PCR was the method, and the copy in TCRdb shows in-frame clones only, minus some. The sample lists millions of clones; roughly 94% were seen once. The sequencing input was naive CD8+ T cells sorted from blood. These receptors were obtained from a young man in good health. The CDR3 runs from the conserved cysteine through the conserved F or W. D genes are given only for firm matches. Clone size is given for some rows only: seen once, a few or many times, or a class if the clone is expanded.

14	.	TRBV25-1	TRBJ1-2	TRBD1	CASRLTGGDYGYTF	TGTGCCAGCAGGCTGACAGGGGGGGACTATGGCTACACCTTC
15	.	TRBV5-4	TRBJ2-1	.	CASSAYQSSYNEQFF	TGTGCCAGCAGTGCGTATCAGAGCTCCTACAATGAGCAGTTCTTC
13	.	TRBV10-3	TRBJ1-2	.	CAISETDSYGYTF	TGTGCCATCAGTGAAACAGACAGCTATGGCTACACCTTC
16	.	TRBV7-9	TRBJ2-7	.	CASSLVETGTTYEQYF	TGTGCCAGCAGCTTAGTCGAAACGGGAACAACCTACGAGCAGTACTTC
15	.	TRBV6-5	TRBJ2-7	.	CASSYLWRVNYEQYF	TGTGCCAGCAGTTACCTCTGGCGGGTTAACTACGAGCAGTACTTC
13	.	TRBV9	TRBJ2-2	.	CASTPGSSGELFF	TGTGCCAGCACCCCAGGAAGCTCCGGGGAGCTGTTTTTT
14	.	TRBV4-3	TRBJ1-4	.	CASSQDRDDEKLFF	TGCGCCAGCAGCCAAGATAGGGACGATGAAAAACTGTTTTTT
16	.	TRBV6-5	TRBJ2-7	.	CASSYNRGEAIYEQYF	TGTGCCAGCAGTTACAACCGGGGAGAAGCAATCTACGAGCAGTACTTC
14	.	TRBV5-1	TRBJ1-1	.	CASSFTGSNTEAFF	TGCGCCAGCAGCTTTACAGGGTCGAACACTGAAGCTTTCTTT
15	.	TRBV5-1	TRBJ1-2	.	CASYFGHDNLYGYTF	TGCGCCAGCTATTTCGGGCACGATAATTTGTATGGCTACACCTTC
17	.	TRBV2	TRBJ2-1	TRBD2	CASRGYSGRASYNEQFF	TGTGCCAGCAGGGGCTATAGCGGGAGAGCTTCCTACAATGAGCAGTTCTTC
13	.	TRBV6-5	TRBJ2-2	TRBD1	CASSYQGAGELFF	TGTGCCAGCAGTTACCAGGGGGCCGGGGAGCTGTTTTTT
13	.	TRBV4-1	TRBJ2-1	.	CASSHPSPHEQFF	TGCGCCAGCAGCCATCCTTCGCCCCATGAGCAGTTCTTC
13	once	TRBV6-5	TRBJ1-2	.	CASSHLPGIGYTF	TGTGCCAGCAGCCACCTTCCAGGGATAGGCTACACCTTC
15	.	TRBV4-1	TRBJ2-2	.	CASSQLQRNTGELFF	TGCGCCAGCAGCCAACTACAGCGAAACACCGGGGAGCTGTTTTTT
12	.	TRBV19	TRBJ1-1	.	CASSTRQDEAFF	TGTGCCAGTAGTACTCGACAGGACGAAGCTTTCTTT
12	.	TRBV27	TRBJ2-7	.	CASSFFGNEQYF	TGTGCCAGCAGTTTTTTCGGTAACGAGCAGTACTTC
15	.	TRBV10-1	TRBJ2-2	.	CASSESSWGTGELFF	TGCGCCAGCAGTGAGTCCTCATGGGGTACCGGGGAGCTGTTTTTT
16	.	TRBV6-6	TRBJ2-2	TRBD2	CASSLLAGGNTGELFF	TGTGCCAGCAGTCTCCTAGCGGGGGGGAACACCGGGGAGCTGTTTTTT
16	.	TRBV10-1	TRBJ2-1	.	CASRSVAYQRYNEQFF	TGCGCCAGCAGGAGTGTGGCCTACCAAAGATACAATGAGCAGTTCTTC
15	.	TRBV11-2	TRBJ2-3	.	CASSPEGRGGDTQYF	TGTGCCAGCAGCCCCGAAGGTAGGGGAGGAGATACGCAGTATTTT
13	.	TRBV6-5	TRBJ2-7	.	CASSYGFQYEQYF	TGTGCCAGCAGTTACGGGTTCCAATACGAGCAGTACTTC
16	.	TRBV7-9	TRBJ2-2	TRBD1	CASSLVPGQGTGELFF	TGTGCCAGCAGCTTAGTACCGGGACAGGGTACCGGGGAGCTGTTTTTT
14	.	TRBV15	TRBJ2-7	.	CATSRAGNLYEQYF	TGTGCCACCAGCAGAGCGGGCAACCTCTACGAGCAGTACTTC
14	.	TRBV25-1	TRBJ1-4	TRBD1	CASSETGVDEKLFF	TGTGCCAGCAGTGAGACAGGGGTGGATGAAAAACTGTTTTTT
15	.	TRBV13	TRBJ2-5	TRBD1	CASSLSGTGEETQYF	TGTGCCAGCAGCTTGAGCGGGACAGGGGAAGAGACCCAGTACTTC
15	.	TRBV2	TRBJ2-7	TRBD2	CASNGLAGVGYEQYF	TGTGCCAGCAATGGGTTAGCGGGGGTCGGCTACGAGCAGTACTTC
14	.	TRBV19	TRBJ1-6	TRBD1	CASSPGTGNSPLHF	TGTGCCAGTAGCCCCGGGACAGGGAACTCACCCCTCCACTTT
15	.	TRBV7-9	TRBJ1-4	.	CASSLGPGINEKLFF	TGTGCCAGCAGCTTAGGGCCGGGGATTAATGAAAAACTGTTTTTT
13	.	TRBV10-3	TRBJ2-1	TRBD2	CAISDAGGHEQFF	TGTGCCATCAGCGACGCGGGGGGGCATGAGCAGTTCTTC
13	.	TRBV30	TRBJ2-3	TRBD2	CAWEGLATDTQYF	TGTGCCTGGGAGGGACTAGCGACAGATACGCAGTATTTT
15	.	TRBV10-2	TRBJ1-5	TRBD1	CASSDLQGSNQPQHF	TGCGCCAGCAGTGACCTACAGGGGAGCAATCAGCCCCAGCATTTT
13	.	TRBV18	TRBJ2-3	.	CASSPEMPDTQYF	TGTGCCAGCTCACCAGAGATGCCAGATACGCAGTATTTT
12	.	TRBV30	TRBJ1-2	.	CAWELGRDGYTF	TGTGCCTGGGAGCTTGGTCGAGATGGCTACACCTTC
15	.	TRBV7-9	TRBJ2-6	.	CASSPSGAGANVLTF	TGTGCCAGCAGCCCTTCAGGGGCTGGGGCCAACGTCCTGACTTTC
17	.	TRBV5-3	TRBJ2-7	.	CARSLADGRQSSYEQYF	TGTGCCAGAAGCTTGGCCGATGGTCGGCAGAGCTCCTACGAGCAGTACTTC
15	.	TRBV5-4	TRBJ2-7	TRBD1	CASSVQGQQSYEQYF	TGTGCCAGCAGCGTCCAGGGACAGCAATCCTACGAGCAGTACTTC
17	.	TRBV4-2	TRBJ1-4	TRBD1	CASSQAPSGTEDEKLFF	TGTGCCAGCAGCCAAGCTCCTTCCGGGACAGAAGATGAAAAACTGTTTTTT
14	.	TRBV28	TRBJ2-1	TRBD2	CASRQSGVYNEQFF	TGTGCCAGCAGACAAAGCGGGGTCTACAATGAGCAGTTCTTC
15	.	TRBV6-1	TRBJ2-7	TRBD1	CASSERGHSSYEQYF	TGTGCCAGCAGTGAAAGGGGGCACAGCTCCTACGAGCAGTACTTC
16	.	TRBV14	TRBJ2-7	.	CASSQGDGAFSYEQYF	TGTGCCAGCAGCCAAGGTGACGGGGCCTTCTCCTACGAGCAGTACTTC
16	.	TRBV4-1	TRBJ2-7	.	CASSQAERQLPYEQYF	TGCGCCAGCAGCCAAGCCGAACGACAGCTCCCCTACGAGCAGTACTTC
17	.	TRBV5-1	TRBJ2-3	TRBD2	CASSFAPGLAGVDTQYF	TGCGCCAGCAGCTTTGCCCCAGGACTAGCGGGAGTAGATACGCAGTATTTT
12	.	TRBV5-3	TRBJ1-1	TRBD1	CARSSDRGEAFF	TGTGCCAGAAGCTCGGACAGGGGTGAAGCTTTCTTT
14	.	TRBV5-1	TRBJ1-1	.	CASRYSWGDTEAFF	TGCGCCAGCAGGTACTCCTGGGGAGACACTGAAGCTTTCTTT
14	.	TRBV30	TRBJ2-7	.	CAWQGITAAYEQYF	TGTGCCTGGCAAGGGATAACAGCGGCCTACGAGCAGTACTTC
16	.	TRBV7-9	TRBJ2-7	TRBD1	CASSLYPQGASYEQYF	TGTGCCAGCAGCCTATACCCACAGGGGGCTAGCTACGAGCAGTACTTC
14	.	TRBV25-1	TRBJ2-1	TRBD1	CASSRDSKYNEQFF	TGTGCCAGCAGTCGGGACAGCAAATACAATGAGCAGTTCTTC
14	.	TRBV7-8	TRBJ2-5	.	CASSLVEGGETQYF	TGTGCCAGCAGCTTAGTGGAGGGTGGGGAGACCCAGTACTTC
14	once	TRBV4-3	TRBJ1-1	.	CASSQGTGSTEAFF	TGCGCCAGCAGCCAAGGAACAGGGAGCACTGAAGCTTTCTTT
14	.	TRBV5-5	TRBJ2-7	.	CASSPRDFSYEQYF	TGTGCCAGCAGCCCACGGGACTTTTCCTACGAGCAGTACTTC